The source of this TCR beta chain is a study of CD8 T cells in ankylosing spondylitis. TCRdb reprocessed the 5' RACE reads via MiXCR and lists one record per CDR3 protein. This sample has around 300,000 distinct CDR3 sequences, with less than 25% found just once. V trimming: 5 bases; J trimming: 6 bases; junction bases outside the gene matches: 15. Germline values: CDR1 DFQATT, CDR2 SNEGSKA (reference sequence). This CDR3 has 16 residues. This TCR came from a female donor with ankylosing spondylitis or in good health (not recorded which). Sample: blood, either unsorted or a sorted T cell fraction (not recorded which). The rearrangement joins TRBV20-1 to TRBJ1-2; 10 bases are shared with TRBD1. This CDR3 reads CSASPLGGQGPDGYTF. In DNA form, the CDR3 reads TGCAGTGCTTCCCCACTGGGGGGACAGGGGCCGGATGGCTACACCTTC.